These T cell receptor beta chains were read from a single sample in a study of T cells in Graves' hyperthyroidism and ophthalmopathy. TCRdb re-derived calls from the multiplex PCR reads in MiXCR, one entry per CDR3 protein. The sample holds approximately 590,000 distinct CDR3 sequences, approximately 15% seen once. The specimen was blood. These receptors were obtained from a woman aged 25 to 39 with Graves' hyperthyroidism. The CDR3 runs from the conserved cysteine through the conserved F or W. D genes are given only for firm matches. Part of the rows lack a size; the others show once, few, many or a class for expanded clones.

j_call | d_call | clone_size | v_call | cdr3_nt | cdr3_aa
TRBJ1-3 | - | few | TRBV12-5 | TGTGCTAGTGGTTTGGTTACCTACTCCGGGTCGAGGGGAAACACCATATATTTT | CASGLVTYSGSRGNTIYF
TRBJ2-7 | - | few | TRBV5-6 | TGTGCCAGCAAATCCTCCGAGCCCGAGCAGTACTTC | CASKSSEPEQYF
TRBJ2-1 | TRBD2 | few | TRBV7-9 | TGTGCCAGCAGCTTAGCCGGGACTAGCGGGAGCGATGAGCAGTTCTTC | CASSLAGTSGSDEQFF
TRBJ2-3 | - | many | TRBV7-2 | TGTGCCAGCAGCTTATCCGGGCATAGCACAGATACGCAGTATTTT | CASSLSGHSTDTQYF
TRBJ2-3 | - | many | TRBV11-1 | TGTGCCAGCAGCGCCCAATCAGGGGCAGGCACAGATACGCAGTATTTT | CASSAQSGAGTDTQYF
TRBJ1-1 | - | few | TRBV7-6 | TGTGCCAGCAGCGCTACAGGACGACTCGGGGACACTGAAGCTTTCTTT | CASSATGRLGDTEAFF
TRBJ2-4 | - | - | TRBV3-1 | TGTGCCAGCTATATGAAAAACATTCAGTACTTC | CASYMKNIQYF
TRBJ2-3 | - | few | TRBV11-3 | TGTGCCAGCAGCCCTAGAAGGGGGGCAGATACGCAGTATTTT | CASSPRRGADTQYF
TRBJ1-2 | TRBD1 | few | TRBV28 | TGTGCCAGCAGCCGTAGTGGGACAGCGAATAACTATGGCTACACCTTC | CASSRSGTANNYGYTF
TRBJ2-1 | - | - | TRBV20-1 | TGCAGTGCTAGAGGGCCTTCCGCGTCCTACGAGCAGTTCTTC | CSARGPSASYEQFF
TRBJ2-7 | - | once | TRBV25-1 | TGTGCCAGCAGCGGTATTACAGGGTATTCCCCCAGCGAGCAGTACTTC | CASSGITGYSPSEQYF
TRBJ2-7 | - | many | TRBV20-1 | TGCAGTGCGCATACAGGGATCCACGGTTTCTACGAGCAGTACTTC | CSAHTGIHGFYEQYF
TRBJ2-2 | TRBD2 | few | TRBV29-1 | TGCAGCGTTTCCGGGACTAGCGGGAGAGGGGCGAGCACCGGGGAGCTGTTTTTT | CSVSGTSGRGASTGELFF
TRBJ2-7 | TRBD1 | - | TRBV4-3 | TGCGCCAGCAGCCAAGATTGGGACAGGGGTTACGAGCAGTACTTC | CASSQDWDRGYEQYF
TRBJ2-3 | TRBD2 | - | TRBV6-5 | TGTGCCAGCAGTTTTACTAGCGGGAGGGCCGGTTTAGGCACAGATACGCAGTATTTT | CASSFTSGRAGLGTDTQYF
TRBJ2-1 | - | few | TRBV20-1 | TGCAGTGCTGTACCGGGACAACTCTACAATGAGCAGTTCTTC | CSAVPGQLYNEQFF